The present entry profiles one T cell receptor beta chain with its context. The specificity of this receptor is unknown. No much larger clone exists at a distance of one base, and base qualities are not known. The Quick-DNA Microprep Kit was used to extract genomic DNA from the sorted cells. Amplification of TCRbeta DNA was done with the immunoSEQ hsTCRbeta kit, following the protocol from the manufacturer. TCRbeta libraries were sequenced on an Illumina MiSeq instrument. Turning to the authors' computational methods: Removing out-of-frame sequences left fewer than 2.5 million distinct TCRbeta sequences, an average of approximately 61,000 per individual. Each individual was scored according to the count of about 150 previously reported CMV-associated TCRbeta sequences and the total productive distinct TCRbeta count. A beta-binomial model was reimplemented in Python, and scikit-learn random forests with default parameters were trained on US cohort data. Classifier performance on the Belgian cohort was summarized as median AUC with percentile confidence intervals over 10,000 bootstrap iterations. TCRdb holds this immuneACCESS table with in-frame rearrangements only. Some clones are missing; in checked studies, unresolved V genes explain under half, and the rest has no known cause. V, J and clone size are taken as reported in that table, and D and trimming were inferred from the DNA itself. Within this sample are tens of thousands of clones, with more than 70% of them counted one time only. The ten largest clones take up roughly 1% of the sample.

Single viable CD3+CD4+CD8-CD45RO+ cells were sorted as memory CD4+ T cells on a FACSAria II. CMV serostatus was determined using a Roche Elecsys assay that detects serum IgG against CMV pp150, pp28, p38 and p52. Once the samples were thawed, total CD4+ T cells were enriched through positive selection using CD4 magnetic microbeads. Samples originated from another study that specifically interrogated the CD4+ T cell memory repertoire. Following standard operating procedures, peripheral blood mononuclear cells were isolated and cryopreserved, while serum was kept at -80 degrees C. Staining used CD3-PerCP (BW264/56), CD4-APC (RPA-T4), CD45RO-PE (UCHT1) and CD8-Pacific Orange (3B5) antibodies, with Sytox blue excluding non-viable cells. This sample was included in a study of memory CD4+ T cells and cytomegalovirus serostatus (dated by TCRdb to the late 2010s). Describing the broader study: The cohort comprised around 35 healthy Belgian adults, 9 CMV seropositive and 24 CMV seronegative. CD4+ memory TCRbeta repertoires of a Belgian cohort with known cytomegalovirus serostatus were sequenced in order to replicate a published TCR-based CMV serostatus classifier. Broader findings and caveats from the paper: The original-framework classifier achieved a median bootstrapped AUC of 0.95 with a 95% CI of 0.76-1.00 on the Belgian cohort. For predicting CMV serostatus, the median bootstrapped AUC was 0.95 using the original framework and about 0.89 using a US-trained random forest. Only CD4+CD45RO+ memory cells were sequenced, unlike the original study, which covered naive and memory CD4+ and CD8+ populations. Among the roughly 160 previously reported CMV-associated TCRbeta sequences, some 69 showed up in the CD4+ memory repertoires, with each one found in between one and five individuals. The results were interpreted as suggesting that the CMV-associated TCR signature is largely present in the CD4+ memory repertoire.

The receptor comes from an adult in good health and CMV-seronegative. The sequencing sample was made of memory CD4+ T cells from blood.

The bases are TGTGCCTGGAAGTCCCCCGGGACTAGCGGGGGGACCCAGTACTTC. The translation is CAWKSPGTSGGTQYF. The sequence links TRBV30 to TRBJ2-5, with 14 bases in between that match TRBD2. The CDR3 holds 15 amino acids from the cysteine to the phenylalanine. The kept DNA is CDR3 alone, 45 bases in frame from the first base. The junction shows trimming of 4 bases on V and 7 bases on J, and the gene matches do not reach 8 bases of it. The germline V gene (reference sequence) supplies CDR1 GTSNPN and CDR2 SVGIG.